This T cell receptor (beta chain) was captured in a study of T cells after yellow fever vaccination (dated by TCRdb to between 2017 and 2020). Background for the entire study: The SMART-Seq v4 Ultra Low Input RNA kit was used to prepare libraries from fractions with low cell numbers. To follow T-cell clones before and after primary and booster YFV17D yellow fever vaccination, bulk TCR alpha and beta repertoires were sequenced over time. Two healthy male donors, one aged 18 to 30 and one aged 30 to 40 years, made up the cohort. Blood samples were taken at several timepoints before and after primary and secondary immunization, and bulk PBMC replicates and cell subsets were isolated.

The treatment or condition label on this specimen signifies: live attenuated yellow fever vaccine strain. At each blood-draw timepoint, two biological replicates of bulk PBMCs were collected. PBMCs were isolated from peripheral blood using a standard Ficoll-Paque protocol. TriZol was used to extract RNA from bulk PBMCs, from CD4 and CD8 fractions, and from dextramer-positive and dextramer-negative fractions. TCR cDNA was synthesized by 5'RACE template switching, through which a universal primer site and unique molecular identifiers were introduced. Priming for cDNA synthesis came from both the TCR alpha and TCR beta constant segments. Library amplification involved two PCR steps, and the second step added sample barcodes and sequencing adapters. Sequencing of libraries was done on Illumina HiSeq 2500 (2x100 bp) or NovaSeq (2x150 bp). In the source study's methods: MIGEC was used to demultiplex reads and collapse the reads into UMI consensus sequences, and MiXCR was used for V(D)J alignment. Vaccine-responding clonotypes were defined with edgeR using replicate PBMC samples, requiring FDR below 0.01 and a log2 fold change above 5 up to day 15. CD4 or CD8 identity was assigned to each bulk clonotype according to whether the clonotype was present at higher abundance in the sequenced CD4 repertoire or the sequenced CD8 repertoire. TCRdb ran its own pipeline on the public reads, namely fastp trimming at Q25 and MiXCR clone calling, and kept in-frame beta chains. Each record represents a unique CDR3 protein, reported with the most common genes and DNA among its rows. The V and J calls come from TCRdb's annotation, not from the publication. This sample lists about 500,000 distinct CDR3 sequences; around 17% were detected once. In total, the top ten clones hold around a sixth of the sample.

Broad study findings and their caveats: A small share of clonotypes was detected in both CD4 and CD8 compartments, with the overlap likely arising from convergent recombination. The secondary T-cell response was weaker than the primary response but faster, peaking on day 5 instead of day 15. Computational filtering was required because FACS-sorted repertoires could contain abundant contaminating clonotypes from the bulk population. Only a couple of donors were included in the study, so the extent to which the findings can be generalized is limited. After the booster, most clones that had expanded after primary vaccination were detected again (about 97% of CD4 and over 75% of CD8), suggesting broad maintenance of memory.

There are a few counts of this clonotype. No antigen is known for it. One base away there is no much larger clone; base qualities are not given. From its cysteine to its phenylalanine, the CDR3 spans 16 amino acids. Left in the record is the CDR3 DNA by itself, 48 bases read in frame from the first base. V trim: 6 bases; J trim: 4 bases; unmatched bases: 9. The sample was PBMCs, taken around 5 days after the first yellow fever vaccination. The V gene is TRBV12-3 or TRBV12-4 and the J gene is TRBJ2-2; 9 central nucleotides agree with TRBD1. This receptor was taken from a man between 18 and 35 years old who received the YFV17D yellow fever vaccine. The CDR3: CASRTTGTGTTGELFF. DNA sequence: TGTGCCAGCAGGACAACCGGGACAGGGACCACCGGGGAGCTGTTTTTT.